This T cell receptor (beta chain) was retrieved from a study of CD8+ T cells in alopecia areata. Study details: Each recipient was a roughly 7-10-week-old female C3H/HeJ mouse given skin from an approximately 6-13-month-old C3H/HeJ donor with spontaneous alopecia.

Study-wide points: It was lesional scalp, especially alopecia totalis/universalis, that showed higher clonality than normal scalp. Unlike in mice, where it was clearer, TCR sharing across patients was less clear, possibly HLA-related. Normal skin's resident alphabeta T cells are sequenced alongside lesional scalp T cells.

This CDR3 spans 11 amino acids. Germline lookup yields CDR1 NSQYPW and CDR2 LRSPGD (reference sequence). Using CD4, CD8alpha, NKG2D, NKG2ACE and other markers, pooled cutaneous lymph node cells were sorted. Worth noting for this clone: Its antigen is currently unknown. These gene names are mouse names. The read ends 4 residues shy of where the CDR3 ends; the end is completed using the germline J gene. Other DNA sequences within the sample encode an identical CDR3.

RNA was isolated and reverse transcribed to cDNA, the sequencing template. This table comes from immunoSEQ multiplex PCR, and its TCRdb copy is limited to in-frame clones, with some not included. The repertoire consists of about 270,000 clones, none detected only once. This chain links TRBV1 with TRBJ1-1; D unresolved. This TCR came from a C3H/HeJ mouse with alopecia areata. MHC haplotype here: H2-k. The sequenced sample consisted of CD4+ T cells sorted from a lymph node. The sequenced part of the CDR3 DNA is TGCACCTGCAGTGCCAGAACA. Translating it yields CTCSART. The entire CDR3 sequence reads CTCSARTEVFF.